This T cell receptor (beta chain) was sequenced during a study of blood T cells in healthy people across ages. Many counts were recorded for this clonotype. Its antigen remains unknown. Study-wide results and caveats: Diversity of TCR beta correlated strongly with naive T cell percentage.

Each of the donors had 9 to 10 milliliters of peripheral blood drawn into EDTA-treated Vacutainer tubes. Germline assignment: CDR1 SGHRS and CDR2 YFSETQ. There are 15 residues in the CDR3. J was trimmed by 3 bases and V by 4 bases; bases with no gene match: 8. Sample-barcoded 5' priming and a J-beta primer mix drove a second PCR of 7 to 11 cycles. CDR3-containing paired-end reads numbered at least 2.5 million in each sample. TCRdb re-called the 5' RACE reads with MiXCR, one entry per CDR3 protein. Of around 1,800,000 distinct CDR3 sequences in the sample, roughly two fifths are singletons; the top ten hold more than 20%.

The chain links TRBV5-1 to TRBJ2-3; 7 bases agree with TRBD2. Sequenced material: blood. This clonotype was obtained from a human donor in good health. CDR3 sequence (DNA): TGCGCCAGCAGCCTCCGGGACTATAATACAGATACGCAGTATTTT. It translates to CASSLRDYNTDTQYF. Filled out from reference TRBV5-1 and TRBJ2-3, the complete variable domain reads KAGVTQTPRYLIKTRGQQVTLSCSPISGHRSVSWYQQTPGQGLQFLFEYFSETQRNKGNFPGRFSGRQFSNSRSEMNVSTLELGDSALYLCASSLRDYNTDTQYFGPGTRLTVL.